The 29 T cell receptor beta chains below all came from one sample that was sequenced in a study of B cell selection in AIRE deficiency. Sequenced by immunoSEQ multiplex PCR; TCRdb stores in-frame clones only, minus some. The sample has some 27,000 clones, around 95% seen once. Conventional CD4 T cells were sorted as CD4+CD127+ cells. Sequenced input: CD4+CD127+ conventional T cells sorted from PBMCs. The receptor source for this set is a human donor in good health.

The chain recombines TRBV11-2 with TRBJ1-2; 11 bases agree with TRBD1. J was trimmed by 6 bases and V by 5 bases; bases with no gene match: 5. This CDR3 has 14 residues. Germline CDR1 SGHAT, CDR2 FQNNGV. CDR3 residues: CASSAGGQGDGYTF. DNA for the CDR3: TGTGCCAGCAGCGCCGGGGGACAGGGGGATGGCTACACCTTC.

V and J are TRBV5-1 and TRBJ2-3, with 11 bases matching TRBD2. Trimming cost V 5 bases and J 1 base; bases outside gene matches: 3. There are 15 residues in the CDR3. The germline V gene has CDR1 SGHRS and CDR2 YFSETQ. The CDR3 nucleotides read TGCGCCAGCAGGGAGGGACTAGCGGGCACAGATACGCAGTATTTT. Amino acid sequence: CASREGLAGTDTQYF.

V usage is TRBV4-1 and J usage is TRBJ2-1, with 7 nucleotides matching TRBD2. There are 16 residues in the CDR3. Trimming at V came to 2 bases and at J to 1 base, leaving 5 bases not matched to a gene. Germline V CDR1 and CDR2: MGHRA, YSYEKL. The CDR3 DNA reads TGCGCCAGCAGCCAACTCCTAGCGGTATCCTACAATGAGCAGTTCTTC. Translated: CASSQLLAVSYNEQFF.

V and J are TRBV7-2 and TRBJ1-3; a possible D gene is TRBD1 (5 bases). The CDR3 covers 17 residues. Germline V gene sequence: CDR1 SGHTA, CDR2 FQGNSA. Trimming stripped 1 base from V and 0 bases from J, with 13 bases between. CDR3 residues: CASSLVGTDLSGNTIYF. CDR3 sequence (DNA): TGTGCCAGCAGCTTAGTTGGGACCGACCTCTCTGGAAACACCATATATTTT.

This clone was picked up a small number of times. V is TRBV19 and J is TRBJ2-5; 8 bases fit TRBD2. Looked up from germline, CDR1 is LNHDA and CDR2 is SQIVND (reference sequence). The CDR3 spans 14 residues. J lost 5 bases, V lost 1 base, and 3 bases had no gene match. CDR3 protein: CASSIAGGLETQYF. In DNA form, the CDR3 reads TGTGCCAGTAGTATAGCGGGGGGGCTGGAGACCCAGTACTTC.

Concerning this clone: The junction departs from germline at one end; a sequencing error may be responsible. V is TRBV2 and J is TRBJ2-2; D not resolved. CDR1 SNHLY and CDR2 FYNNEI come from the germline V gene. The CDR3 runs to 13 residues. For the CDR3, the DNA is TGTGCCAACAGTGGCACGAACACCGGGGAGCTGTTTTTT. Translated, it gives CANSGTNTGELFF.

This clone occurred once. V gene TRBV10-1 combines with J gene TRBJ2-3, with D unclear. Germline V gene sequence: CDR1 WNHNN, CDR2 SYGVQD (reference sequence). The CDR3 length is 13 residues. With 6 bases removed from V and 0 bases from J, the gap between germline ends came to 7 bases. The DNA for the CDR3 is TGCGCCAGCAGGCAGGACAGCACAGATACGCAGTATTTT. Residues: CASRQDSTDTQYF.

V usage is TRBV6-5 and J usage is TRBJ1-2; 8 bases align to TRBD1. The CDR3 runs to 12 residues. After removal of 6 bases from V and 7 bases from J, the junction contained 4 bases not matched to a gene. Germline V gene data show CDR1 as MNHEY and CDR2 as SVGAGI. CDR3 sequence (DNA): TGTGCCAGCAGCCGCGACAGGGGTGGCTACACCTTC. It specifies CASSRDRGGYTF.

Here the CDR3 reads CASSGPAGVSDTQYF. The CDR3 DNA is TGCGCCAGCAGCGGGCCAGCGGGGGTTTCAGATACGCAGTATTTT. J is TRBJ2-3 and V is TRBV5-1, with 8 bases matching TRBD2. The CDR3 has 15 amino acids. V shed 4 bases and J 4 bases; nucleotides not matched to a gene: 8. The germline gives CDR1 SGHRS, CDR2 YFSETQ. Using reference TRBV5-1 and TRBJ2-3 for the parts outside the CDR3, the full variable domain is KAGVTQTPRYLIKTRGQQVTLSCSPISGHRSVSWYQQTPGQGLQFLFEYFSETQRNKGNFPGRFSGRQFSNSRSEMNVSTLELGDSALYLCASSGPAGVSDTQYFGPGTRLTVL.

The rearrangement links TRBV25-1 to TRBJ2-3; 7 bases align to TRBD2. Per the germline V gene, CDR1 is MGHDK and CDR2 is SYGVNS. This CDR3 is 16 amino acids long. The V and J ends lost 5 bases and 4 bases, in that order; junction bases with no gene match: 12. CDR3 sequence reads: CASSPSIGLDADTQYF. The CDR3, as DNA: TGTGCCAGCAGTCCTTCAATCGGACTAGATGCAGATACGCAGTATTTT.

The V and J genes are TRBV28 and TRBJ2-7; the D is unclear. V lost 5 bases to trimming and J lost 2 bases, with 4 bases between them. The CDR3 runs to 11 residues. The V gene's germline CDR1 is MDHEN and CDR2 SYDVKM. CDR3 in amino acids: CASSATYEQYF. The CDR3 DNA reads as TGTGCCAGCAGTGCTACCTACGAGCAGTACTTC.

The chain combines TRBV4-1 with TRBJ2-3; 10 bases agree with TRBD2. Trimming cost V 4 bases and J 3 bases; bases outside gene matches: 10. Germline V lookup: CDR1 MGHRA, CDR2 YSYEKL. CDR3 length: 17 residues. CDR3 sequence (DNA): TGCGCCAGCAGCCCTCTCGCACTAGCGGGGAATACAGATACGCAGTATTTT. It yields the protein CASSPLALAGNTDTQYF.

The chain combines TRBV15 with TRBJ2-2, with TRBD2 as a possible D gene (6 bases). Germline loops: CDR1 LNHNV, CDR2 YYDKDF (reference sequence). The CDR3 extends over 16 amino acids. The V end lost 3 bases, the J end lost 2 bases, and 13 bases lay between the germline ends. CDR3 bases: TGTGCCACCAGCAGGGGACTGGCACGTAACACCGGGGAGCTGTTTTTT. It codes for CATSRGLARNTGELFF.

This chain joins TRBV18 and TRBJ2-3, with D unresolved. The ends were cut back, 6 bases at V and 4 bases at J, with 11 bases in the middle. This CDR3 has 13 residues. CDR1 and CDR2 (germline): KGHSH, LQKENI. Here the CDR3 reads CASSRSRADTQYF. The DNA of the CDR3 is TGTGCCAGCTCGCGGTCTAGGGCAGATACGCAGTATTTT. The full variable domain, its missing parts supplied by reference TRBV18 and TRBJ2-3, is NAGVMQNPRHLVRRRGQEARLRCSPMKGHSHVYWYRQLPEEGLKFMVYLQKENIIDESGMPKERFSAEFPKEGPSILRIQQVVRGDSAAYFCASSRSRADTQYFGPGTRLTVL.

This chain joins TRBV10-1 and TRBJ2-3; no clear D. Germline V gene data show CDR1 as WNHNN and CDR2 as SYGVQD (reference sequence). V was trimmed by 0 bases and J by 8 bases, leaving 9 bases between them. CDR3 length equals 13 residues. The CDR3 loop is CASSESGYLTQYF. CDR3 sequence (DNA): TGCGCCAGCAGTGAGTCGGGGTACCTTACGCAGTATTTT.

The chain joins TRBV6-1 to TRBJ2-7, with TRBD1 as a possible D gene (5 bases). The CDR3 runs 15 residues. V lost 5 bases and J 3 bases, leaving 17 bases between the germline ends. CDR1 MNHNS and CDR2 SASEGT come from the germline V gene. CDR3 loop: CASSPQGLQIYEQYF. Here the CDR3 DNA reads TGTGCCAGCAGTCCGCAGGGTCTGCAAATCTACGAGCAGTACTTC.

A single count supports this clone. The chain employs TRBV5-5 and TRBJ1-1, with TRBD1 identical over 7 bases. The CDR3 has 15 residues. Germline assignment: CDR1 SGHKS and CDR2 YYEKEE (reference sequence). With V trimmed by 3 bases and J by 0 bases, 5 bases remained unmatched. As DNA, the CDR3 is TGTGCCAGCAGCTGGGGACAGCTCCTGAACACTGAAGCTTTCTTT. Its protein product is CASSWGQLLNTEAFF.

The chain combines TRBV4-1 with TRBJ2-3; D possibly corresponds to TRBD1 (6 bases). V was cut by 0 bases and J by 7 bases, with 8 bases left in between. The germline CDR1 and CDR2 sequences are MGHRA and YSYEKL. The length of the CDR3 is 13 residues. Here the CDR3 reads CASSQDGGNTQYF. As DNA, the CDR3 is TGCGCCAGCAGCCAAGATGGGGGCAATACGCAGTATTTT.

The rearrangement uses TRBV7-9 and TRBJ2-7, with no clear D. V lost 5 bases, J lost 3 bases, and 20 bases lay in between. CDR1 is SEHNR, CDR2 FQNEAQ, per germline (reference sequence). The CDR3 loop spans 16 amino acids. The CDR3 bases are TGTGCCAGCAGCGCTTATCAATCGTACGGCGACTACGAGCAGTACTTC. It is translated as CASSAYQSYGDYEQYF.

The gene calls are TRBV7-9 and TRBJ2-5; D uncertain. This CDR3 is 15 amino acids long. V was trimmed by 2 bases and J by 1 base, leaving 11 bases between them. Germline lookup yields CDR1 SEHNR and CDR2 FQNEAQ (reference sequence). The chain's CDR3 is CASSLLRGTQETQYF. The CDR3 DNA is TGTGCCAGCAGCTTACTTCGTGGTACCCAAGAGACCCAGTACTTC.

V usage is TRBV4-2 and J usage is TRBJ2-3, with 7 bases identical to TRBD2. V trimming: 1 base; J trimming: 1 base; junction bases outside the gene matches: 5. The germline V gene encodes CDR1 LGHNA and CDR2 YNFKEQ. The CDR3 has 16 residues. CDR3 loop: CASSQALLARTDTQYF. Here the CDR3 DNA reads TGTGCCAGCAGCCAAGCCCTACTAGCGCGCACAGATACGCAGTATTTT.

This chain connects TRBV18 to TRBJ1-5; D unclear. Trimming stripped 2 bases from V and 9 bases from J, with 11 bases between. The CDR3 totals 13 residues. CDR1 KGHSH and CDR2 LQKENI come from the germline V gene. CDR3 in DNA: TGTGCCAGCTCACCAGGTGTTAACGGGCCCCAGCATTTT. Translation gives CASSPGVNGPQHF. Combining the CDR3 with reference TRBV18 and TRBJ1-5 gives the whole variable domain NAGVMQNPRHLVRRRGQEARLRCSPMKGHSHVYWYRQLPEEGLKFMVYLQKENIIDESGMPKERFSAEFPKEGPSILRIQQVVRGDSAAYFCASSPGVNGPQHFGDGTRLSIL.

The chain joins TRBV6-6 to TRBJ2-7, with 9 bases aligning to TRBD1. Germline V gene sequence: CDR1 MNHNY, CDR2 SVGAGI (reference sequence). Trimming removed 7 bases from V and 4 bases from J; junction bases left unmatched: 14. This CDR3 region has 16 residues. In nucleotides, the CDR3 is TGTGCCAGCAACAGCATATCTGGGACAGGGAGGTACGAGCAGTACTTC. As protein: CASNSISGTGRYEQYF.

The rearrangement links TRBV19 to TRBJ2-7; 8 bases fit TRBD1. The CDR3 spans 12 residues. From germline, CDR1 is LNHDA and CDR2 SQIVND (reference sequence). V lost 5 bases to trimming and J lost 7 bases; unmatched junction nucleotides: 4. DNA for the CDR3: TGTGCCAGTAGTGACAGGGGCGGGGAGCAGTACTTC. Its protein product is CASSDRGGEQYF.

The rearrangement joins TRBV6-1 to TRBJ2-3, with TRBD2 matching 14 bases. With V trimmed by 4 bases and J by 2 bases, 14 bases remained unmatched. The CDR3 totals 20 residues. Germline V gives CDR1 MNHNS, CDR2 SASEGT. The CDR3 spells CASSAPPGLAGGKSTDTQYF. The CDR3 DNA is TGTGCCAGCAGTGCCCCCCCAGGACTAGCGGGGGGTAAGTCCACAGATACGCAGTATTTT.

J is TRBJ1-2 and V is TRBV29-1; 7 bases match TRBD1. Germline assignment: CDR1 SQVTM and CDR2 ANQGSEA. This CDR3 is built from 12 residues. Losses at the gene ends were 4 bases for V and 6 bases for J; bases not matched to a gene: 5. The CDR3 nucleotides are TGCAGCGTTGCGTATAGGGGGCATGGCTACACCTTC. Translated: CSVAYRGHGYTF.

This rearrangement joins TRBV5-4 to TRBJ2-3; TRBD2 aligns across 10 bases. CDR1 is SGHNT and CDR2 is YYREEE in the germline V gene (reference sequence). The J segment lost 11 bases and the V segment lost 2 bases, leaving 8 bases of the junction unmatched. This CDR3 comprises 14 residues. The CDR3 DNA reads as TGTGCCAGCAGCTTAGCGGGGGGGAATCAGGGGCAGTATTTT. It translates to CASSLAGGNQGQYF.

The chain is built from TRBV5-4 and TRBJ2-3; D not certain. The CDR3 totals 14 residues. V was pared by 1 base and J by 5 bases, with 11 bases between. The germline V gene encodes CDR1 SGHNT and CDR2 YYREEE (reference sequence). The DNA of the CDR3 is TGTGCCAGCAGCTTGATGTTCGCCGAAGATACGCAGTATTTT. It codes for CASSLMFAEDTQYF.

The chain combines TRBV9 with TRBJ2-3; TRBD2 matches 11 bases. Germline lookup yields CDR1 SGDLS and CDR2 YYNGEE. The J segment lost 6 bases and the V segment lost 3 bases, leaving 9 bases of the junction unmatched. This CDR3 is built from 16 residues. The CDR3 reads CASSAGLAGGRDTQYF. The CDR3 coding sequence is TGTGCCAGCAGCGCGGGTCTAGCGGGAGGTAGGGATACGCAGTATTTT. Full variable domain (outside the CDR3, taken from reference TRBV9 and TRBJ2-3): DSGVTQTPKHLITATGQRVTLRCSPRSGDLSVYWYQQSLDQGLQFLIQYYNGEERAKGNILERFSAQQFPDLHSELNLSSLELGDSALYFCASSAGLAGGRDTQYFGPGTRLTVL.